The subject of this entry is one T cell receptor beta chain. The data were obtained in a study of cytomegalovirus exposure and HLA in healthy donors. Vbeta (60) and Jbeta (13) primers were used in the PCR. Using immunoSEQ multiplex PCR, the repertoire was profiled, and TCRdb retains in-frame clones only, with some absent. This repertoire includes 30,000 to 35,000 clones. The sample was PBMCs. The clonotype comes from a woman aged 40 to 50 in good health and CMV-seropositive.

CDR3 DNA sequence: TGCGCCAGCAGCTTGGGTGGGGGGAATAGCTACAATGAGCAGTTCTTC. Its translation is CASSLGGGNSYNEQFF. The J gene is TRBJ2-1, the V gene TRBV5-1; TRBD2 is a possible D gene (6 bases). Trimming removed 0 bases at V and 3 bases at J, with 13 bases between. CDR1 and CDR2 from the germline V gene are SGHRS and YFSETQ. The CDR3 has 16 residues.